These 32 T cell receptor beta chains came from one sample sequenced in a study of T cell repertoires in cytomegalovirus infection. Via MiXCR, TCRdb re-called the reads, giving one row per CDR3 protein. The profile covers roughly 110,000 distinct CDR3 sequences, with around 30% appearing a single time and roughly two fifths taken by the ten largest. No antigens are known for them. Sample: CD8+ T cells from cultured PBMCs, taken from culture after CMV antigen stimulation. These receptors were obtained from a human donor in good health (CMV status not recorded). Some clones in this sample may be carry-over from other donors' samples.

V is TRBV7-6 and J is TRBJ2-1; D is unresolved. The V end was cut by 2 bases, the J end by 6 bases, with 8 bases between. The V gene's germline CDR1 is SGHVS and CDR2 FNYEAQ. There are 13 residues in the CDR3. The CDR3 region has the DNA TGTGCCAGCAGCTTAATCTTGAGCAATGAGCAGTTCTTC. Amino acids: CASSLILSNEQFF.

This chain uses TRBV5-6 with TRBJ2-1; no reliable D call. Trimming took off 2 bases at V and 0 bases at J, with 15 bases between the two ends. This CDR3 has 17 residues. Germline V gene sequence: CDR1 SGHDT, CDR2 YYEEEE. CDR3 coding DNA: TGTGCCAGCAGCTTTAAGGTTGCAGTCAGCTCCTACAATGAGCAGTTCTTC. This translates into CASSFKVAVSSYNEQFF.

This clonotype came up a few times. A read error may explain this, as a much larger clone is one base away. The rearrangement joins TRBV27 to TRBJ1-1; D not resolved. The length of the CDR3 is 12 residues. Trimming pared 6 bases from V and 0 bases from J, leaving 5 bases between. The germline CDR1 and CDR2 sequences are MNHEY and SMNVEV (reference sequence). The CDR3 DNA is TGTGCCAGCAGCCACGTGAACACTGAAGCTTTCTTT. It translates to CASSHVNTEAFF.

The genes are TRBV7-6 and TRBJ2-7; the D is unclear. V lost 1 base and J 3 bases, leaving 10 bases between the germline ends. Germline V gene lookup returns CDR1 SGHVS and CDR2 FNYEAQ. CDR3 length equals 14 residues. Written as DNA, the CDR3 is TGTGCCAGCAGCTTAGAAGCGACGGACTACGAGCAGTACTTC. Its protein product is CASSLEATDYEQYF.

CDR3 nucleotide sequence: TGCAGTGCTAGAGATCGCAGGGTCTCCTACGAGCAGTACTTC. Protein product: CSARDRRVSYEQYF. The chain joins TRBV20-1 to TRBJ2-7; D may be TRBD1 (5 bases). This CDR3 contains 14 residues. Per the germline V gene, CDR1 is DFQATT and CDR2 is SNEGSKA (reference sequence). Trimming took 0 bases from V and 0 from J, leaving 9 bases between them.

This rearrangement joins TRBV7-8 to TRBJ2-2, with 8 bases fitting TRBD2. The V gene's germline CDR1 is SGHVS and CDR2 FQNEAQ. There are 15 residues in the CDR3. The V segment lost 1 base and the J segment 4 bases; nucleotides outside the gene matches: 2. For the CDR3, the DNA is TGTGCCAGCAGCTTAGGGACTAGCATCACCGGGGAGCTGTTTTTT. Protein product: CASSLGTSITGELFF.

This clonotype has a count of ten or more. This rearrangement joins TRBV12-3 or TRBV12-4 to TRBJ2-1; 8 bases align to TRBD2. J was trimmed by 6 bases and V by 7 bases; bases with no gene match: 8. The CDR3 is made up of 14 amino acids. CDR3 nucleotides: TGTGCCAGCAAGTACGGGGGGGGTGGCAATGAGCAGTTCTTC. Residues: CASKYGGGGNEQFF.

In its sample, this clonotype was seen many times. The V call is TRBV6-2 or TRBV6-3, the J call TRBJ2-7; D may be TRBD1 or TRBD2 (5 bases each). V was pared by 2 bases and J by 4 bases, with 18 bases between. Germline CDR1 MNHEY, CDR2 SVGEGT. The CDR3 consists of 16 residues. The CDR3 loop reads CASSYPRLGRTYEQYF. In DNA, the CDR3 is TGTGCCAGCAGTTACCCTAGACTGGGACGGACATACGAGCAGTACTTC.

This clonotype was observed a few times. The chain uses TRBV7-8 and TRBJ2-1; the match to TRBD1 covers 8 bases. Trimming took 1 base from V and 7 from J; bases not matched to a gene: 6. The CDR3 has 15 amino acids. CDR1 is SGHVS and CDR2 is FQNEAQ in the germline V gene. CDR3 in DNA: TGTGCCAGCAGCTTAGTAACAGGGGGGTTGAATGAGCAGTTCTTC. Translated, it gives CASSLVTGGLNEQFF.

This clonotype was recorded only once. This sequence joins TRBV14 and TRBJ2-3; TRBD1 aligns across 9 bases. The CDR3 totals 17 residues. Germline-derived CDR1 and CDR2 are SGHDN and FVKESK. V was pared by 2 bases and J by 3 bases, with 9 bases of the junction left unmatched. The CDR3: CASSQPRDRVSTDTQYF. As DNA, the CDR3 is TGTGCCAGCAGCCAACCCCGGGACAGGGTTTCGACAGATACGCAGTATTTT.

This clonotype was counted a few times. The CDR3 bases are TGTGCCAGTAGTATTCAAGGATTTGGGACAGGCAATCAGCCCCAGCATTTT. It specifies CASSIQGFGTGNQPQHF. The chain is built from TRBV19 and TRBJ1-5; TRBD1 aligns across 7 bases. Germline V gene lookup returns CDR1 LNHDA and CDR2 SQIVND (reference sequence). The ends lost 3 bases at V and 2 bases at J; junction bases unmatched: 10. The CDR3 spans 17 residues.

The rearrangement joins TRBV29-1 to TRBJ2-6, with 10 nucleotides matching TRBD1. The CDR3 has 15 amino acids. With V trimmed by 3 bases and J by 1 base, 0 bases remained unmatched. Germline V gives CDR1 SQVTM, CDR2 ANQGSEA. CDR3 nucleotides: TGCAGCGTTGAGGACAGGGGGTCTGGGGCCAACGTCCTGACTTTC. This codes for CSVEDRGSGANVLTF.

J is TRBJ2-5 and V is TRBV4-1; 7 nucleotides match TRBD1. CDR1 is MGHRA, CDR2 YSYEKL, per germline. The CDR3 loop spans 14 amino acids. The trim removed 2 bases at V and 5 bases at J, leaving 5 bases unmatched. CDR3 region: CASSQSTGPETQYF. Here the CDR3 DNA reads TGCGCCAGCAGCCAATCGACAGGGCCTGAGACCCAGTACTTC.

This clonotype was seen a handful of times. The chain has TRBV4-3 and TRBJ2-3; TRBD2 is a possible D gene (7 bases). This CDR3 spans 16 amino acids. Deletions cut 2 bases from V and 2 bases from J, with 14 bases between. Germline CDR1 reads LGHNA; CDR2 reads YSLEER. The CDR3 sequence: CASSQREGEYTDTQYF. The CDR3 DNA reads TGCGCCAGCAGCCAAAGGGAGGGGGAATACACAGATACGCAGTATTTT.

At least ten counts were recorded for this clonotype. J is TRBJ2-1 and V is TRBV2; D gene ambiguous. This CDR3 is built from 12 residues. Trimming took off 6 bases at V and 9 bases at J, with 12 bases between the two ends. Looked up from germline, CDR1 is SNHLY and CDR2 is FYNNEI. The CDR3 loop is CASSRPMGEQFF. The DNA of the CDR3 is TGTGCCAGCAGCCGGCCAATGGGTGAGCAGTTCTTC.

This clonotype showed up just a few times. The rearrangement joins TRBV7-9 to TRBJ2-3; unclear D gene. The germline gives CDR1 SEHNR, CDR2 FQNEAQ (reference sequence). Trimming cost V 7 bases and J 0 bases, with 14 bases left between them. CDR3 length equals 15 residues. CDR3 DNA: TGTGCCAGCATCTGGCGCGACCGTAGCACAGATACGCAGTATTTT. This translates into CASIWRDRSTDTQYF.

This clonotype was counted a few times. The V gene is TRBV5-6, the J gene TRBJ1-4; 9 nucleotides agree with TRBD1. The CDR3 loop spans 16 amino acids. CDR1 and CDR2 (germline): SGHDT, YYEEEE. After removal of 4 bases from V and 6 bases from J, the junction contained 10 bases not matched to a gene. The CDR3 DNA reads as TGTGCCAGCAGCCCAAGGGACAGGGAAGGGGATGAAAAACTGTTTTTT. Its translation is CASSPRDREGDEKLFF. Full variable domain (outside the CDR3, taken from reference TRBV5-6 and TRBJ1-4): DAGVTQSPTHLIKTRGQQVTLRCSPKSGHDTVSWYQQALGQGPQFIFQYYEEEERQRGNFPDRFSGHQFPNYSSELNVNALLLGDSALYLCASSPRDREGDEKLFFGSGTQLSVL.

This clonotype was recorded once. V and J are TRBV4-1 and TRBJ2-2; D gene uncertain. Deletions cut 1 base from V and 7 bases from J, with 1 base between. The CDR3 is made up of 11 amino acids. The germline CDR1 and CDR2 sequences are MGHRA and YSYEKL. CDR3 in amino acids: CASSQGGELFF. In DNA, the CDR3 is TGCGCCAGCAGCCAAGGCGGGGAGCTGTTTTTT.

This clonotype showed up just a few times. The gene calls are TRBV19 and TRBJ1-1; D perhaps matches TRBD1 (5 bases). Germline CDR1 is LNHDA and CDR2 is SQIVND (reference sequence). V was cut by 3 bases and J by 3 bases, with 11 bases left in between. CDR3 size: 14 residues. The CDR3 DNA sequence: TGTGCCAGTAGTATGATACAGGCAGACACTGAAGCTTTCTTT. It is translated as CASSMIQADTEAFF.

This clonotype was counted only a few times. The V gene is TRBV12-3 or TRBV12-4, the J gene TRBJ2-2; tentative D call: TRBD1 (5 bases). Trimming stripped 6 bases from V and 5 bases from J, with 16 bases between. This CDR3 region has 15 residues. CDR3: CASRVGAGRTGELFF. CDR3 nucleotide sequence: TGTGCCAGCAGGGTTGGTGCAGGGCGAACCGGGGAGCTGTTTTTT.

This clonotype was seen a few times. This chain uses TRBV7-9 with TRBJ2-6; the D is unclear. This CDR3 region has 15 residues. Germline CDR1 is SEHNR and CDR2 is FQNEAQ (reference sequence). Trimming took 9 bases from V and 0 from J, leaving 12 bases between them. CDR3 amino acids: CARLPVSSGANVLTF. The CDR3 DNA follows: TGTGCCAGACTACCGGTCAGCTCTGGGGCCAACGTCCTGACTTTC.

This clonotype was detected ten times or more. The chain employs TRBV28 and TRBJ2-3; TRBD2 matches 9 bases. V gave up 3 bases and J gave up 6 bases; unmatched junction bases: 7. CDR3 size: 15 residues. Germline V gene data show CDR1 as MDHEN and CDR2 as SYDVKM. In DNA, the CDR3 is TGTGCCAGCAGTTTGAGGGCTAGCGGGGTGGATACGCAGTATTTT. Residues: CASSLRASGVDTQYF.

This clonotype was seen ten or more times. This chain uses TRBV7-8 with TRBJ2-7; TRBD2 matches 9 bases. The germline V gene encodes CDR1 SGHVS and CDR2 FQNEAQ. CDR3 length equals 15 residues. V gave up 1 base and J gave up 3 bases; unmatched junction bases: 4. CDR3 bases: TGTGCCAGCAGCTTAGTGCCTAGCGGGGTCTACGAGCAGTACTTC. Its protein product is CASSLVPSGVYEQYF. Together with reference TRBV7-8 and TRBJ2-7, the CDR3 gives the full variable domain: GAGVSQSPRYKVAKRGQDVALRCDPISGHVSLFWYQQALGQGPEFLTYFQNEAQLDKSGLPSDRFFAERPEGSVSTLKIQRTQQEDSAVYLCASSLVPSGVYEQYFGPGTRLTVT.

This sequence joins TRBV25-1 and TRBJ1-2; D is undetermined. Germline V lookup: CDR1 MGHDK, CDR2 SYGVNS. V shed 0 bases and J shed 2 bases, with 7 bases lying between them. The CDR3 consists of 14 residues. Written as DNA, the CDR3 is TGTGCCAGCAGTGAATACCTACAGAACTATGGCTACACCTTC. It specifies CASSEYLQNYGYTF.

This sequence joins TRBV12-3 or TRBV12-4 and TRBJ2-1; 8 nucleotides agree with TRBD2. V shed 5 bases, J shed 0 bases, and the junction held 6 bases outside the gene matches. This CDR3 spans 16 amino acids. The CDR3 is CASSLLAGGSYNEQFF. The CDR3 nucleotides read TGTGCCAGCAGTCTCTTGGCGGGGGGCTCCTACAATGAGCAGTTCTTC.

On this clonotype itself: The junction does not match germline at one end; this may be a read error. The chain uses TRBV12-3 or TRBV12-4 and TRBJ2-6; D possibly corresponds to TRBD2 (5 bases). The CDR3 runs to 20 residues. CDR3 bases: TGTGCCTGCAGTTTAGCCCCTTCGTACGTGGGAGCGTCTGGGGCCAACGTCCTGACTTTC. This encodes CACSLAPSYVGASGANVLTF.

This clonotype has only a few counts. The gene calls are TRBV20-1 and TRBJ2-7; 11 bases line up with TRBD1. The CDR3 contains 14 residues. CDR1 and CDR2 (germline): DFQATT, SNEGSKA (reference sequence). Germline trimming cut 2 bases from V and 3 bases from J; bases unmatched to any gene: 3. CDR3 sequence (DNA): TGCAGTGCTAGACGGGACAGGGGGATCTACGAGCAGTACTTC. This sequence encodes CSARRDRGIYEQYF.

This clonotype was observed many times. The rearrangement uses TRBV6-5 and TRBJ2-1, with 10 bases aligning to TRBD2. CDR1 MNHEY and CDR2 SVGAGI come from the germline V gene. This CDR3 contains 16 residues. V lost 0 bases and J lost 4; bases outside the gene matches: 3. Here the CDR3 reads CASSYSPSGGYNEQFF. The CDR3 DNA reads TGTGCCAGCAGTTACTCACCTAGCGGGGGATACAATGAGCAGTTCTTC.

The V and J genes are TRBV19 and TRBJ2-2; the D gene is possibly TRBD1 (6 bases). The CDR3 has 19 residues. V gave up 5 bases and J gave up 4 bases, with 26 bases separating them. Germline V gene data show CDR1 as LNHDA and CDR2 as SQIVND (reference sequence). CDR3 in DNA: TGTGCCAGTAGTCCCCTCAATATGGGGGCCCGGGGTGTCACCGGGGAGCTGTTTTTT. Translation: CASSPLNMGARGVTGELFF.

This clonotype was seen ten or more times. The chain links TRBV7-6 to TRBJ2-3, with unresolved D. Trimming left V 1 base short and J 0 bases short, with 17 bases between. The CDR3 totals 18 residues. Looked up from germline, CDR1 is SGHVS and CDR2 is FNYEAQ. CDR3 coding DNA: TGTGCCAGCAGCTTAGATTGGCGGAAGAGACCTAGCACAGATACGCAGTATTTT. It translates to CASSLDWRKRPSTDTQYF. Complete variable domain (other parts from reference TRBV7-6 and TRBJ2-3): GAGVSQSPRYKVTKRGQDVALRCDPISGHVSLYWYRQALGQGPEFLTYFNYEAQQDKSGLPNDRFSAERPEGSISTLTIQRTEQRDSAMYRCASSLDWRKRPSTDTQYFGPGTRLTVL.

The chain has TRBV12-3 or TRBV12-4 and TRBJ1-6; D is undetermined. The CDR3 is made up of 15 amino acids. The V gene lost 3 bases and the J gene lost 7 bases, with 13 bases spanning the gap. The CDR3 region has the DNA TGTGCCAGCAGTTTCGGGTCGGGTAGGAATTCACCCCTCCACTTT. Encoded protein: CASSFGSGRNSPLHF.

The chain couples TRBV6-1 to TRBJ2-4; D is perhaps TRBD2 (7 bases). With 1 base removed from V and 6 bases from J, the gap between germline ends came to 13 bases. In germline, CDR1 is MNHNS, CDR2 SASEGT. This CDR3 spans 15 amino acids. The CDR3 nucleotides are TGTGCCAGCAGTGAAGGGTGGGGGGGCCTAAACATTCAGTACTTC. Translation gives CASSEGWGGLNIQYF.